The rows below give T cell receptor beta chains drawn from one sample of a study of read filtering for tumor transcriptome and immune sequencing. TCRdb called the reads again in MiXCR, with one record for every CDR3 protein. The table includes 120,000 or so distinct CDR3 sequences, about an eighth detected once. The sequencing sample was made of a population of CD138-negative cells sorted from bone marrow. Receptors were obtained from a donor over 35 with multiple myeloma. CDR3s include the opening cysteine and the closing phenylalanine or tryptophan. The D gene is left open where the match is weak. Not all rows give a size; the values are once, few, many and, for expanded clones, a class.

clone_size | d_call | j_call | v_call | cdr3_nt | cdr3_aa
many | TRBD1 | TRBJ2-1 | TRBV5-1 | TGCGCCAGCAGCTTGGTCCAGGGGGCTACGAATGAGCAGTTCTTC | CASSLVQGATNEQFF
many | TRBD1 | TRBJ1-5 | TRBV6-6 | TGTGCCAGCAGTTCACAGGGGAATAGCAATCAGCCCCAGCATTTT | CASSSQGNSNQPQHF
many | . | TRBJ2-2 | TRBV7-9 | TGTGCCAGCAGCGGCCGGGGACCTAGGGTCGGGGAGCTGTTTTTT | CASSGRGPRVGELFF
many | . | TRBJ2-5 | TRBV6-1 | TGTGCCAGCAACCTCCAAGAGACCCAGTACTTC | CASNLQETQYF
many | . | TRBJ1-1 | TRBV20-1 | TGCAGTGCTAGGGAGGACATGAACACTGAAGCTTTCTTT | CSAREDMNTEAFF
many | TRBD2 | TRBJ2-1 | TRBV11-1 | TGTGCCAGCAGCCCGACTAGCGGGAGTATTGGTGAGCAGTTCTTC | CASSPTSGSIGEQFF
. | . | TRBJ2-3 | TRBV11-1 | TGTGCCAGCAGCGGAGCCGGGACTAGCACAGATACGCAGTATTTT | CASSGAGTSTDTQYF
many | . | TRBJ1-5 | TRBV3-1 | TGTGCCAGCAGCCAAGACGGAACAGGCAGTCAGCCCCAGCATTTT | CASSQDGTGSQPQHF
many | . | TRBJ1-2 | TRBV12-3/TRBV12-4 | TGTGCCAGCAGTTTGCAGGAATTCTCTGGCTACACCTTC | CASSLQEFSGYTF
many | TRBD2 | TRBJ2-3 | TRBV12-3/TRBV12-4 | TGTGCCAGCAGTCCGTTACTAGCGGGGGCGCCCACAGATACGCAGTATTTT | CASSPLLAGAPTDTQYF
many | . | TRBJ1-1 | TRBV3-1 | TGTGCCAGCAGCCAAATCCCCAAAGCCGGGGGCATCACTGAAGCTTTCTTT | CASSQIPKAGGITEAFF
many | . | TRBJ2-5 | TRBV28 | . | CVCASRGHGGGGETQYF
many | . | TRBJ1-2 | TRBV14 | TGTGCCAGCAGCCAAGAATGGAACTATGGCTACACCTTC | CASSQEWNYGYTF
. | TRBD1 | TRBJ2-2 | TRBV29-1 | TGCAGCGTTGAAGATCCGACTACAGGGGGTGGCGCGAGCACCGGGGAGCTGCTTTTT | CSVEDPTTGGGASTGELLF
many | . | TRBJ1-5 | TRBV6-6 | TGTGCCAGCCTTATCGGGACCGATCAGCCCCAGCATTTT | CASLIGTDQPQHF
many | TRBD1 | TRBJ2-4 | TRBV18 | TGTGCCAGCTCACCCTTGAGCCAGGGGGCTTCAAGTACCAAAAACATTCAGTACTTC | CASSPLSQGASSTKNIQYF
many | . | TRBJ2-1 | TRBV28 | TGTGCCAGCAGTTTCCCACGGGGGAGCTCCTACAATGAGCAGTTCTTC | CASSFPRGSSYNEQFF
many | . | TRBJ1-1 | TRBV5-1 | TGCGCCAGCAGTAAAGGGGATGGGCAGGCGGCTCACACTGAAGCTTTCTTT | CASSKGDGQAAHTEAFF
many | . | TRBJ1-5 | TRBV7-9 | TGTGCCAGCAGCCTAGAAGACAGCGCCCAGCCCCAGCATTTT | CASSLEDSAQPQHF
many | . | TRBJ1-1 | TRBV6-1 | TGTGCCAGCAGTGGCGGACACTTCCCAGGTATGAACACTGAAGCTTTCTTT | CASSGGHFPGMNTEAFF
few | . | TRBJ1-2 | TRBV19 | TGTGCCAGTTCCCTGACGGGGGGCGGTGGCTACACCTTC | CASSLTGGGGYTF
many | TRBD2 | TRBJ2-2 | TRBV7-9 | TGTGCCAGCAACCCGAGCGGGAGTACAATCGGGGAGCTGTTTTTT | CASNPSGSTIGELFF
. | . | TRBJ2-4 | TRBV20-1 | TGCAGTGCTGTCCCGACCGGGACCAAAAACATTCAGTACTTC | CSAVPTGTKNIQYF
many | . | TRBJ2-2 | TRBV19 | TGTGCCAGTACCCCATCGGGGTCCGGGGAGCTGTTTTTT | CASTPSGSGELFF
many | . | TRBJ1-5 | TRBV6-5 | TGTGCCAGCAGGCCCCGAGGGACGGGCATAGGCAATCAGCCCCAGCATTTT | CASRPRGTGIGNQPQHF
many | TRBD2 | TRBJ2-1 | TRBV11-2 | TGTGCCAGCAGCTTTATTACTAGCGGAGTCAATGAGCAGTTCTTC | CASSFITSGVNEQFF
many | . | TRBJ1-2 | TRBV9 | TGTGCCAGCAGCAAGGACAACAACTATGGCTACACCTTC | CASSKDNNYGYTF
many | TRBD2 | TRBJ2-1 | TRBV7-2 | TGTGCCAGCAGCTTCGGGACTAGAAATGAGCAGTTCTTC | CASSFGTRNEQFF
many | . | TRBJ1-5 | TRBV12-5 | TGTGCTAGTGGTTTGGTAATCGGGGGGGGCAATCAGCCCCAGCATTTT | CASGLVIGGGNQPQHF
few | TRBD1 | TRBJ2-7 | TRBV18 | TGTGCCAGCTCACCTGGACAGGGGGCCCGGTACGAGCAGTACTTC | CASSPGQGARYEQYF
many | . | TRBJ1-4 | TRBV4-1 | TGCGCCAGCAGCCAAGGACAAAGAGAAAAACTGTTTTTT | CASSQGQREKLFF
many | . | TRBJ2-5 | TRBV20-1 | TGCAGTGCCCGGACATGGGAGACCCAGTACTTC | CSARTWETQYF
many | . | TRBJ2-3 | TRBV5-1 | TGCGCCAGCAGCTTGGAGGCAGCCTCTAGCACAGATACGCAGTATTTT | CASSLEAASSTDTQYF
many | . | TRBJ2-3 | TRBV29-1 | TGCAGCGCCTCCAGCTGGACAACAGATACGCAGTATTTT | CSASSWTTDTQYF
many | . | TRBJ2-3 | TRBV15 | TGTGCCACCAGCAGAGATCCGGATACGCAGTATTTT | CATSRDPDTQYF
many | TRBD1 | TRBJ1-5 | TRBV12-3/TRBV12-4 | TGTGCCAGCAGTTTTGGACAGGGTTTGAGCAATCAGCCCCAGCATTTT | CASSFGQGLSNQPQHF
many | . | TRBJ2-6 | TRBV4-2 | TGTGCCAGCAGCCAAGATCCGGGGTTGTCTGGGGCCAACGTCCTGACTTTC | CASSQDPGLSGANVLTF
many | . | TRBJ2-7 | TRBV11-2 | TGTGCCAGCAGCTTATACCGCGCCCTTGGCGAGCAGTACTTC | CASSLYRALGEQYF
many | TRBD1 | TRBJ1-2 | TRBV20-1 | TGCAGTGCTACCGTGGGACAGGGGGCAAACTATGGCTACACCTTC | CSATVGQGANYGYTF
few | TRBD1 | TRBJ2-2 | TRBV30 | TGTGCCTGGAGTGGGCAGGGGGCGACAATTACCGGGGAGCTGTTTTTT | CAWSGQGATITGELFF
many | TRBD2 | TRBJ2-5 | TRBV7-6 | TGTGCCAGCCGTCCGGGGGGCCAAGAGACCCAGTACTTC | CASRPGGQETQYF
many | . | TRBJ1-1 | TRBV3-1 | TGTGCCAGCAGCTCCGCCCGGACTGAAGCTTTCTTT | CASSSARTEAFF
many | . | TRBJ1-1 | TRBV6-2/TRBV6-3 | TGTGCCAGCAGGCCAGCCCCCAGGGTAATGAACACTGAAGCTTTCTTT | CASRPAPRVMNTEAFF
many | . | TRBJ2-7 | TRBV29-1 | TGCAGCGCTTGCCCGACGGACTACGAGCAGTACTTC | CSACPTDYEQYF
few | TRBD1 | TRBJ1-5 | TRBV19 | TGTGCCAGTAGTTACACAGGGGAGGAGAATCAGCCCCAGCATTTT | CASSYTGEENQPQHF
many | . | TRBJ1-2 | TRBV23-1 | TGCGCCAGCCCCAATTATGGCTACACCTTC | CASPNYGYTF
. | TRBD1 | TRBJ1-5 | TRBV19 | TGTGCCAGTACCCCCCGGGACAGGGGGTTGCAGCCCCAGCATTTT | CASTPRDRGLQPQHF
many | . | TRBJ2-6 | TRBV3-1 | TGTGCCAGCAGCCACAGGGTTGGGGCCAACGTCCTGACTTTC | CASSHRVGANVLTF
many | . | TRBJ2-1 | TRBV19 | TGTGCCAGTAGCCCGAGGCTAGCCACCTACAATGAGCAGTTCTTC | CASSPRLATYNEQFF
many | TRBD2 | TRBJ2-1 | TRBV7-2 | TGTGCCAGCAGCGCCCCTAGCGGGAGTAGAGGGGATGAGCAGTTCTTC | CASSAPSGSRGDEQFF
. | . | TRBJ2-5 | TRBV20-1 | TGCAGTGCTAGAGTTCTGGACGGAGAGGCCCAGTACTTC | CSARVLDGEAQYF
many | . | TRBJ2-3 | TRBV5-6 | TGTGCCAGCAGCTCCCCCCACGGGGCAGATACGCAGTATTTT | CASSSPHGADTQYF
many | . | TRBJ2-2 | TRBV19 | TGTGCCAGTAGTATGGGACAATTAGTAGTCGGGGAGCTGTTTTTT | CASSMGQLVVGELFF
many | TRBD1 | TRBJ2-1 | TRBV11-1 | TGTGCCAGCAGCAAGGACAGGGTCAATGAGCAGTTCTTC | CASSKDRVNEQFF
. | . | TRBJ1-5 | TRBV30 | TGTGCCTGGAGGTCACAGAGCAATCAGCCCCAGCATTTT | CAWRSQSNQPQHF
many | . | TRBJ2-5 | TRBV20-1 | TGCAGTGCTAGATCCGCAGGAAAAGAGACCCAGTACTTC | CSARSAGKETQYF
many | . | TRBJ2-1 | TRBV28 | TGTGCCAGCAGTCCCGGAGCAAGCTCCTACAATGAGCAGTTCTTC | CASSPGASSYNEQFF
many | . | TRBJ2-5 | TRBV30 | TGTGCCTGGAGTGTACTTGGGCAGGCGGGCGAGACCCAGTACTTC | CAWSVLGQAGETQYF
. | TRBD1 | TRBJ1-2 | TRBV9 | TGTGCCAGCAGCGCAACAGGGGGACTAAATTATGGCTACACCTTC | CASSATGGLNYGYTF